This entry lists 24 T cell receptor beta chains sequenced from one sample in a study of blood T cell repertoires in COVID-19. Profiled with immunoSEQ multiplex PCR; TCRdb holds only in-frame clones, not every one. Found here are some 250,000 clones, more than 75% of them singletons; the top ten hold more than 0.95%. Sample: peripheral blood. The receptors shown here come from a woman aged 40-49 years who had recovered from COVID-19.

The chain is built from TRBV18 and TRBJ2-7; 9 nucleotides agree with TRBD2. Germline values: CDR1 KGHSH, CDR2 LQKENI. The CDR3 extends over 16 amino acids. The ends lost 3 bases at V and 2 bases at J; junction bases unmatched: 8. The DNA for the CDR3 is TGTGCCAGCTCACCCGGGGGCGGGAGGGCCCCCTACGAGCAGTACTTC. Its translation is CASSPGGGRAPYEQYF.

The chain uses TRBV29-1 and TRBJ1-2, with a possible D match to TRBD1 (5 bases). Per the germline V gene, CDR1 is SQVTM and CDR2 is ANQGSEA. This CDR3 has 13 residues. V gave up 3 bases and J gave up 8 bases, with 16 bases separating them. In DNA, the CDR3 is TGCAGCGTTGATAGGCAGGGCGCTGGGGGCTACACCTTC. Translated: CSVDRQGAGGYTF.

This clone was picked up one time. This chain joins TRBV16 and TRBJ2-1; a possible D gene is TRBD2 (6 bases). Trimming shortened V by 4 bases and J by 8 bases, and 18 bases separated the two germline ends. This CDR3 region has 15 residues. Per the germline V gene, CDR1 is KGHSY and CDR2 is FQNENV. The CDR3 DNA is TGTGCCAGCAGCCCCCCGGGGGTTAGCGAGGATGAGCAGTTCTTC. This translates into CASSPPGVSEDEQFF.

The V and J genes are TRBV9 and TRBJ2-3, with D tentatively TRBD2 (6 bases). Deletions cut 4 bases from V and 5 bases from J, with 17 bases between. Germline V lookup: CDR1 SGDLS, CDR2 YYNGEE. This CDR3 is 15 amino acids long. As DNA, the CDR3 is TGTGCCAGCAGCTCGAGGGGAGGCTCTTTAGATACGCAGTATTTT. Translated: CASSSRGGSLDTQYF.

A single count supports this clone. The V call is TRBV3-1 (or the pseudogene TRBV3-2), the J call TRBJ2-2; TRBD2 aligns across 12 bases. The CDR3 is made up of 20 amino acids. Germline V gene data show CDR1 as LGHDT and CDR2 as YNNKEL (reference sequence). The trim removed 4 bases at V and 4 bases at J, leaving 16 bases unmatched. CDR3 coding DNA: TGTGCCAGCAGCCGAAAACCCGGGCTAGCGGGAGGGCGGGGCACCGGGGAGCTGTTTTTT. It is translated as CASSRKPGLAGGRGTGELFF.

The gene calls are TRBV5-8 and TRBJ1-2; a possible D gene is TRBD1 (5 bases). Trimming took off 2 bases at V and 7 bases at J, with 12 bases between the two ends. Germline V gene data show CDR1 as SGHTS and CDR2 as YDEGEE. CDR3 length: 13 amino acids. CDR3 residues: CASSFGTLRGYTF. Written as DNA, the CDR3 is TGTGCCAGCAGCTTCGGGACTTTACGTGGCTACACCTTC.

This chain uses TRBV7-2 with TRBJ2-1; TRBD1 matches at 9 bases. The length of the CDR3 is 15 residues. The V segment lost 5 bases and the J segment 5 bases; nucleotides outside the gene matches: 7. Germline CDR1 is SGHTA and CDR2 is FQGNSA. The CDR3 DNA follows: TGTGCCAGCAGCCTTCGGACAGGGGTCCACAATGAGCAGTTCTTC. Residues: CASSLRTGVHNEQFF.

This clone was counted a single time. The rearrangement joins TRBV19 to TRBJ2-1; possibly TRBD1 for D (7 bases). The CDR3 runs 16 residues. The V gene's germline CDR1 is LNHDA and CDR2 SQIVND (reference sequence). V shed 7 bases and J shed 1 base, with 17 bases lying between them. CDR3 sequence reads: CASKGAGGVSYNEQFF. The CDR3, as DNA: TGTGCCAGTAAGGGGGCAGGCGGGGTGTCCTACAATGAGCAGTTCTTC.

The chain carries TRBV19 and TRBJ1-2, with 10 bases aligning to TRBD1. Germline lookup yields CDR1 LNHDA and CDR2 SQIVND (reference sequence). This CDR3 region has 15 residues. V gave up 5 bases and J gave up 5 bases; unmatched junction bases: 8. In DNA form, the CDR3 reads TGTGCCAGTAGTCCCGGGACAGGGGCTGGATATGGCTACACCTTC. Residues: CASSPGTGAGYGYTF. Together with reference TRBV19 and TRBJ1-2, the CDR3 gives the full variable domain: DGGITQSPKYLFRKEGQNVTLSCEQNLNHDAMYWYRQDPGQGLRLIYYSQIVNDFQKGDIAEGYSVSREKKESFPLTVTSAQKNPTAFYLCASSPGTGAGYGYTFGSGTRLTVV.

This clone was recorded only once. The CDR3 nucleotides read TGTGCCAGCAGTGAATATGGGGCCCCCCGAAGCTATGGCTACACCTTC. Translating gives CASSEYGAPRSYGYTF. The chain employs TRBV6-1 and TRBJ1-2, with D maybe TRBD1 (5 bases). V was clipped by 2 bases and J by 4 bases, with 17 bases between them. The CDR3 spans 16 residues. Germline V lookup: CDR1 MNHNS, CDR2 SASEGT.

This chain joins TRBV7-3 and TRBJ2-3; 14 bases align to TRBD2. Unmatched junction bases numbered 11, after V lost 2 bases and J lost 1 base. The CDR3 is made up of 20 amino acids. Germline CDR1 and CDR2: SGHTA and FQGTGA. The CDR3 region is CASSLGWGLAGVSGTDTQYF. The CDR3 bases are TGTGCCAGCAGCTTAGGGTGGGGACTAGCGGGAGTTTCGGGCACAGATACGCAGTATTTT.

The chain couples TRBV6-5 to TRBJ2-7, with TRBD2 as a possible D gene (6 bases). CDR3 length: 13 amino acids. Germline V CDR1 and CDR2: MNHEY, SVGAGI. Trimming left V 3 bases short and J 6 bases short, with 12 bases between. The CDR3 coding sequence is TGTGCCAGCAGTTATGTACCGCGGGGCGAGCAGTACTTC. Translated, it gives CASSYVPRGEQYF.

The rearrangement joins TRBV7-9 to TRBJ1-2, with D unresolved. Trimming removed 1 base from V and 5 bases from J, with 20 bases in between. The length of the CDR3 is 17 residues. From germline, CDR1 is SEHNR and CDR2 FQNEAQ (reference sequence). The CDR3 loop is CASSLGLSPPLEYGYTF. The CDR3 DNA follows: TGTGCCAGCAGCTTAGGTTTAAGTCCCCCGTTGGAGTATGGCTACACCTTC.

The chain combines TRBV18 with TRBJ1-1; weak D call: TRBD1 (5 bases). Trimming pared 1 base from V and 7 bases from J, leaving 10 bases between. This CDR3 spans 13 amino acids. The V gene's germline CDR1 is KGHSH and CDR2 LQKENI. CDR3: CASSPRRTLEAFF. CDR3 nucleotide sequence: TGTGCCAGCTCACCACGGCGGACACTTGAAGCTTTCTTT.

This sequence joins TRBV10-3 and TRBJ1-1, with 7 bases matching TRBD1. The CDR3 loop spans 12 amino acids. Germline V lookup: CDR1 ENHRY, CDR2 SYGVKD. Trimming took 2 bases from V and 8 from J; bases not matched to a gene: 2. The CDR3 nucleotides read TGTGCCATCAGTGAGGCAGGGGGGGAAGCTTTCTTT. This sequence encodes CAISEAGGEAFF.

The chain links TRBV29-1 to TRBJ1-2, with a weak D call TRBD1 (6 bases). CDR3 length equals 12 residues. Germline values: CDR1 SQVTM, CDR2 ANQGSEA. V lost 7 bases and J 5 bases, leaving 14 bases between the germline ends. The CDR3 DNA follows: TGCAGCGGGGAACAGGGACCTTATGGCTACACCTTC. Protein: CSGEQGPYGYTF.

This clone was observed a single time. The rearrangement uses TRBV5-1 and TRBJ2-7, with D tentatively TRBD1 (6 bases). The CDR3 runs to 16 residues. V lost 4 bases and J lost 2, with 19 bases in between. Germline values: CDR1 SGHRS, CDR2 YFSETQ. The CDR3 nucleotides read TGCGCCAGCAGCCCCGACAGGTCCATACCCCCCTACGAGCAGTACTTC. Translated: CASSPDRSIPPYEQYF.

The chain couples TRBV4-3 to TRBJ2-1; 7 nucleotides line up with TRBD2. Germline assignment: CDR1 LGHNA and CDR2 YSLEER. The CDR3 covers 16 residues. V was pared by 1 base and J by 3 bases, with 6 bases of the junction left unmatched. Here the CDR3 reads CASSQGPPGGYNEQFF. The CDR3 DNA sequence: TGCGCCAGCAGCCAAGGCCCCCCGGGAGGCTACAATGAGCAGTTCTTC.

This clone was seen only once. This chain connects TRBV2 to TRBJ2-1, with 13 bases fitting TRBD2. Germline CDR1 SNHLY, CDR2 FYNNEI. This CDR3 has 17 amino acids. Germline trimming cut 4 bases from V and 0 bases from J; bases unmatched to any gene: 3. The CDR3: CASSVRTSGSSYNEQFF. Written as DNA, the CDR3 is TGTGCCAGCAGTGTCAGGACTAGCGGGAGCTCCTACAATGAGCAGTTCTTC.

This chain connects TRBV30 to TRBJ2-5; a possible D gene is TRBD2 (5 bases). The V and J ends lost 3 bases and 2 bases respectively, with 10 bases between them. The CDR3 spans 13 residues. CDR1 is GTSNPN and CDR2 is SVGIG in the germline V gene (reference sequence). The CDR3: CAWSKSGQETQYF. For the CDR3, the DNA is TGTGCCTGGAGCAAGAGCGGTCAAGAGACCCAGTACTTC. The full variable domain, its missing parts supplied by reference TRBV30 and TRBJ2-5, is SQTIHQWPATLVQPVGSPLSLECTVEGTSNPNLYWYRQAAGRGLQLLFYSVGIGQISSEVPQNLSASRPQDRQFILSSKKLLLSDSGFYLCAWSKSGQETQYFGPGTRLLVL.

In DNA form, the CDR3 reads TGTGCCACCAGCACCCCCCGGACAGGGGTTCGCTATGGCTACACCTTC. This codes for CATSTPRTGVRYGYTF. This chain links TRBV15 with TRBJ1-2, with 9 bases identical to TRBD1. Germline CDR1 reads LNHNV; CDR2 reads YYDKDF (reference sequence). CDR3 size: 16 residues. V lost 4 bases, J lost 4 bases, and 10 bases stayed unmatched. Full variable domain (rest looked up from reference TRBV15 and TRBJ1-2): DAMVIQNPRYQVTQFGKPVTLSCSQTLNHNVMYWYQQKSSQAPKLLFHYYDKDFNNEADTPDNFQSRRPNTSFCFLDIRSPGLGDTAMYLCATSTPRTGVRYGYTFGSGTRLTVV.

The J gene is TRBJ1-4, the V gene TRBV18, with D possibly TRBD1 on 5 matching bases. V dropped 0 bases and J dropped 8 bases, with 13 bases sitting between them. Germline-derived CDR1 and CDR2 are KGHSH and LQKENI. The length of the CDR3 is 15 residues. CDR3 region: CASSPPSGFGEKLFF. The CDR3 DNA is TGTGCCAGCTCACCACCCTCAGGGTTTGGGGAAAAACTGTTTTTT.

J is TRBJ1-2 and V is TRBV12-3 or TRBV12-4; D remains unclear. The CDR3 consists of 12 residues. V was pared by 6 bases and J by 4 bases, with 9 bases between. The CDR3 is CASSPSAYGYTF. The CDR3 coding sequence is TGTGCCAGCAGCCCCAGCGCCTATGGCTACACCTTC.

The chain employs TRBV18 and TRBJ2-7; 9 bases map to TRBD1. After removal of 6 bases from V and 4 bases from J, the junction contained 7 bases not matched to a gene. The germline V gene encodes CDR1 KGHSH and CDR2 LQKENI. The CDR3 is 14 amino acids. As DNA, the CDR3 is TGTGCCAGCTCCCCCCAGGGACAGGGTTACGAGCAGTACTTC. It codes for CASSPQGQGYEQYF.